This T cell receptor (beta chain) was found in a study of cytomegalovirus exposure and HLA in healthy donors. Broader study findings: TCR association rates varied by HLA locus in a later analysis, with DRB1 highest and HLA-C lowest.

This clone was seen only once. The antigen remains unidentified. 60 Vbeta and 13 Jbeta primers were used in PCR. Sequencing used immunoSEQ multiplex PCR; TCRdb keeps in-frame clones, though not all of them. The table records roughly 100,000 clones, roughly 83% of them present only once. The CDR3 extends over 16 amino acids. V shed 0 bases and J shed 5 bases, with 18 bases lying between them. Germline assignment: CDR1 SGHDT and CDR2 YYEEEE. Sequencing input: PBMCs. The source is a man aged 35 to 55 in good health and CMV-seronegative. V gene TRBV5-6 combines with J gene TRBJ2-7, with D possibly TRBD1 on 6 matching bases. This chain's CDR3 is CASSLVYGTLAHEQYF. The DNA of the CDR3 is TGTGCCAGCAGCTTGGTTTATGGGACACTGGCGCACGAGCAGTACTTC.